This entry concerns a single TCR beta chain. The antigen is not known. This record comes from a study of OX40 agonist ivuxolimab in advanced cancers. The study, taken as a whole, reports: At 0.1 to 3.0 mg/kg, clonal expansion of CD4+ and CD8+ blood T cells had occurred by week 6.

Here immunoSEQ multiplex PCR was the method, and the copy in TCRdb shows in-frame clones only, minus some. The table has about 48,000 clones, roughly 84% seen once. In germline, CDR1 is MNHNS, CDR2 SASEGT. The CDR3 extends over 15 amino acids. V lost 7 bases to trimming and J lost 2 bases; unmatched junction nucleotides: 11. The study sampled blood at baseline, cycle 4 day 1, and cycle 7 day 1. The sequence was obtained from an adult with an advanced solid tumor such as melanoma, head and neck, liver or kidney cancer. The sequenced sample was CD4+ or CD8+ T cells sorted from blood, obtained in a trial of the OX40 agonist ivuxolimab. V and J are TRBV6-1 and TRBJ2-7; TRBD2 aligns across 7 bases. DNA for the CDR3: TGTGCCAGCACAGTGCAAAGCGGGACGCCCTACGAGCAGTACTTC. Translation: CASTVQSGTPYEQYF.